One sample yielded the 14 T cell receptor beta chains listed below, sequenced in a study of graft-versus-host responses after intestinal transplantation. Their antigen targets remain unknown. Clones were sequenced by immunoSEQ multiplex PCR, and TCRdb holds only the in-frame ones, with some missing. The sample carries tens of thousands of clones, over 90% recorded once. The sample consisted of unstimulated CD8+ T cells sorted from spleen or lymph node cells, taken before transplant. Receptors were obtained from a human donor who was the organ donor for an intestinal transplant.

The chain carries TRBV27 and TRBJ2-7, with D perhaps matching TRBD1 or TRBD2 (5 bases each). V was clipped by 3 bases and J by 3 bases, with 15 bases between them. Germline V gives CDR1 MNHEY, CDR2 SMNVEV (reference sequence). The CDR3 is 15 residues long. Here the CDR3 DNA reads TGTGCCAGCAGTTTTCCCGGGGACGCCGTCTACGAGCAGTACTTC. This translates into CASSFPGDAVYEQYF.

The V and J genes are TRBV5-6 and TRBJ1-1; D is undetermined. Germline assignment: CDR1 SGHDT and CDR2 YYEEEE. The CDR3 loop spans 11 amino acids. V was shortened by 0 bases and J by 4 bases, with 1 base between the two germline ends. DNA for the CDR3: TGTGCCAGCAGCTTGGGCACTGAAGCTTTCTTT. Protein sequence: CASSLGTEAFF.

As concerns this clone: Its ends do not fully match the called genes, so a read error is possible. The chain carries TRBV19 and TRBJ1-2; D possibly corresponds to TRBD1 (5 bases). The length of the CDR3 is 18 residues. The germline V gene encodes CDR1 LNHDA and CDR2 SQIVND (reference sequence). The CDR3 nucleotides are TGTGTCAGTAGTATCCTGATGATACAGGAGGACGGGATCTATGGCTACACCTTC. The encoded protein is CVSSILMIQEDGIYGYTF.

V and J are TRBV5-8 and TRBJ2-5; D unresolved. The CDR3 is 14 amino acids. Germline CDR1 is SGHTS and CDR2 is YDEGEE. Trimming took off 2 bases at V and 2 bases at J, with 10 bases between the two ends. Here the CDR3 DNA reads TGTGCCAGCAGCTTTCGAACACTACAAGAGACCCAGTACTTC. Protein: CASSFRTLQETQYF.

CDR3 nucleotides: TGCGCCAGCAGCCAAGTCGGCGAGCAGTTCTTC. Translation: CASSQVGEQFF. This chain connects TRBV4-1 to TRBJ2-1, with no clear D. Germline values: CDR1 MGHRA, CDR2 YSYEKL. This CDR3 region has 11 residues. Deletions cut 1 base from V and 10 bases from J, with 5 bases between.

This clone has a single count. The chain joins TRBV11-2 to TRBJ2-2; D might be TRBD2 (7 bases). Trimming removed 5 bases at V and 3 bases at J, with 22 bases between. Germline values: CDR1 SGHAT, CDR2 FQNNGV. The CDR3 length is 18 residues. The CDR3, as DNA: TGTGCCAGCAGCCACATTCGGGGGGCGATTGAAGACACCGGGGAGCTGTTTTTT. Its protein product is CASSHIRGAIEDTGELFF. The variable domain in full, with the rest retrieved from reference TRBV11-2 and TRBJ2-2, is EAGVAQSPRYKIIEKRQSVAFWCNPISGHATLYWYQQILGQGPKLLIQFQNNGVVDDSQLPKDRFSAERLKGVDSTLKIQPAKLEDSAVYLCASSHIRGAIEDTGELFFGEGSRLTVL.

The chain recombines TRBV5-6 with TRBJ2-5; the D is unclear. The CDR3 sequence is 12 residues long. In germline, CDR1 is SGHDT, CDR2 YYEEEE. V lost 4 bases and J 7 bases, leaving 11 bases between the germline ends. The CDR3 loop reads CASSLGLGTQYF. CDR3 in DNA: TGTGCCAGCAGCCTAGGGCTTGGGACCCAGTACTTC.

The chain links TRBV30 to TRBJ2-3; 9 bases match TRBD2. The CDR3 is 17 amino acids. Germline loops: CDR1 GTSNPN, CDR2 SVGIG (reference sequence). V shed 2 bases and J 3 bases; nucleotides not matched to a gene: 12. This chain's CDR3 is CAWSKVAGAVFTDTQYF. In nucleotides, the CDR3 is TGTGCCTGGAGTAAGGTAGCGGGGGCCGTCTTTACAGATACGCAGTATTTT.

V usage is TRBV28 and J usage is TRBJ1-6; D possibly corresponds to TRBD1 (5 bases). CDR1 is MDHEN, CDR2 SYDVKM, per germline. CDR3 length equals 17 residues. The ends were cut back, 2 bases at V and 9 bases at J, with 20 bases in the middle. CDR3 nucleotide sequence: TGTGCCAGCAGTTTAACGGGGGACCCGGACATTGGTTCACCCCTCCACTTT. Translation: CASSLTGDPDIGSPLHF.

This clone has only one observation. The V and J genes are TRBV28 and TRBJ2-2; TRBD1 matches 8 bases. Germline-derived CDR1 and CDR2 are MDHEN and SYDVKM. The CDR3 is 13 residues long. The junction had 5 bases not matched to a gene; V was cut back by 8 bases and J by 6 bases. CDR3 sequence: CASQDRAPGELFF. CDR3 in DNA: TGTGCCAGCCAGGACAGGGCACCCGGGGAGCTGTTTTTT.

The rearrangement uses TRBV7-9 and TRBJ2-1; 11 nucleotides align to TRBD2. J gave up 9 bases and V 3 bases, and 7 bases lay outside the gene matches. CDR1 is SEHNR and CDR2 is FQNEAQ in the germline V gene (reference sequence). The CDR3 is 15 amino acids. The CDR3 DNA reads TGTGCCAGCAGCTTCGGAGCTAGCGGGGGGCCTGAGCAGTTCTTC. It translates to CASSFGASGGPEQFF.

The chain joins TRBV11-3 to TRBJ2-7; D gene ambiguous. CDR1 is SGHNT and CDR2 is YENEEA in the germline V gene. The CDR3 totals 16 residues. The V end was cut by 0 bases, the J end by 4 bases, with 16 bases between. CDR3 DNA: TGTGCCAGCAGCTTAGATCTCGGACCCTCCCCGTACGAGCAGTACTTC. Its protein product is CASSLDLGPSPYEQYF.

The V and J genes are TRBV27 and TRBJ2-5, with a weak D call TRBD1 (6 bases). CDR1 and CDR2 from the germline V gene are MNHEY and SMNVEV (reference sequence). The CDR3 length is 14 residues. Trimming removed 5 bases from V and 2 bases from J, with 12 bases in between. The CDR3 region has the DNA TGTGCCAGCAGTGCTAACAGGGTACAAGAGACCCAGTACTTC. Its protein product is CASSANRVQETQYF.

The V call is TRBV27, the J call TRBJ1-2; 11 nucleotides match TRBD1. CDR1 MNHEY and CDR2 SMNVEV come from the germline V gene (reference sequence). CDR3 length: 14 residues. V gave up 3 bases and J gave up 8 bases; unmatched junction bases: 5. This chain's CDR3 is CASSLDRGQGGYTF. In nucleotides, the CDR3 is TGTGCCAGCAGTTTGGACAGGGGGCAAGGAGGCTACACCTTC.